This passage covers 9 T cell receptor beta chains from one sample sequenced in a study of T-cell reconstitution after alpha-beta-depleted transplantation in children. A TCRbeta library incorporating unique molecular identifiers was prepared. TCRdb itself ran the PCR reads through MiXCR, one entry per CDR3 protein. In the table there are around 300,000 distinct CDR3 sequences, about 9.9% of which are singletons. The material sequenced was peripheral blood, taken 180 days after TCRalphabeta/CD19-depleted stem cell transplant. The receptors here all came from a male patient between 2 and 15 years old who had a stem cell transplant for chronic granulomatous disease, so the T cells may come from the graft donor.

The sample holds many counts of this clonotype. The rearrangement links TRBV6-1 to TRBJ1-1; possible D gene TRBD1, 5 bases. V was pared by 6 bases and J by 8 bases, with 25 bases between. CDR3 length equals 16 residues. Germline loops: CDR1 MNHNS, CDR2 SASEGT. The CDR3 sequence: CASSTSGVGPVAEAFF. CDR3 sequence (DNA): TGTGCCAGCAGCACATCGGGGGTAGGCCCGGTCGCGGAAGCTTTCTTT.

This clonotype was observed many times. The gene calls are TRBV27 and TRBJ1-4; no firm D call. CDR1 MNHEY and CDR2 SMNVEV come from the germline V gene (reference sequence). The CDR3 covers 12 residues. With 6 bases removed from V and 4 bases from J, the gap between germline ends came to 6 bases. CDR3 amino acids: CASRRGNEKLFF. Here the CDR3 DNA reads TGTGCCAGCAGGCGGGGTAATGAAAAACTGTTTTTT.

This clonotype was seen at least ten times. The gene calls are TRBV20-1 and TRBJ2-7, with 12 bases fitting TRBD2. V lost 0 bases and J lost 6; bases outside the gene matches: 6. CDR1 DFQATT and CDR2 SNEGSKA come from the germline V gene (reference sequence). The CDR3 spans 15 residues. Here the CDR3 DNA reads TGCAGTGCTAGAGATCGACTAGCGGGAGTCGGCGAGCAGTACTTC. It is translated as CSARDRLAGVGEQYF.

This clonotype appeared many times. The chain employs TRBV20-1 and TRBJ2-3; TRBD2 matches at 7 bases. Per germline, CDR1 DFQATT and CDR2 SNEGSKA (reference sequence). The CDR3 extends over 15 amino acids. V lost 3 bases, J lost 3 bases, and 9 bases stayed unmatched. CDR3 DNA sequence: TGCAGTGCTAGCCACGCGGGAGAAGGAACAGATACGCAGTATTTT. It specifies CSASHAGEGTDTQYF.

This clonotype was counted ten times or more. The V gene is TRBV12-3 or TRBV12-4, the J gene TRBJ1-1, with a possible D match to TRBD1 (5 bases). Deletions cut 6 bases from V and 3 bases from J, with 14 bases between. CDR3 size: 14 residues. CDR3 protein: CASRQDVGYTEAFF. Written as DNA, the CDR3 is TGTGCCAGCAGACAGGATGTGGGGTACACTGAAGCTTTCTTT.

This clonotype was seen ten or more times. The rearrangement links TRBV5-6 to TRBJ2-5; no definite D call. V shed 2 bases and J shed 5 bases, with 7 bases lying between them. Germline loops: CDR1 SGHDT, CDR2 YYEEEE. The CDR3 spans 12 residues. The CDR3 bases are TGTGCCAGCAGCTTACCCTTGGAGACCCAGTACTTC. Translated, it gives CASSLPLETQYF.

A remark on this clonotype: Since a much larger clone is just one base distant, this may be a read error. The V and J genes are TRBV20-1 and TRBJ2-3; D ambiguous. The CDR3 totals 13 residues. Germline-derived CDR1 and CDR2 are DFQATT and SNEGSKA (reference sequence). CDR3 nucleotide sequence: TGCAGTGCTACCTTTTCGGGCACAGATACGCGGTATTTT. This encodes CSATFSGTDTRYF.

This clonotype has at least ten counts. V is TRBV30 and J is TRBJ2-5; D is ambiguous. The CDR3 consists of 12 residues. The V and J ends lost 4 bases and 2 bases respectively, with 8 bases between them. The germline V gene has CDR1 GTSNPN and CDR2 SVGIG (reference sequence). The chain's CDR3 is CAWTMGQETQYF. The CDR3 bases are TGTGCCTGGACAATGGGGCAAGAGACCCAGTACTTC.

This clonotype was found many times. The germline gene is not matched at one end of the junction; a read error may be the cause. The V and J genes are TRBV7-7 and TRBJ2-2; D is perhaps TRBD1 or TRBD2 (5 bases each). The CDR3 length is 14 residues. CDR1 and CDR2 (germline): SSHAT, FNYEAQ (reference sequence). CDR3 in amino acids: CASRAGTGTGELFF. DNA of the CDR3: TGTGCTAGCAGAGCCGGGACGGGCACCGGGGAGCTGTTTTTT.